The 3 T cell receptor beta chains presented below share a single source sample, sequenced in a study of preoperative IRX-2 immunotherapy in early breast cancer (dated by TCRdb to the late 2010s). What the treatment or condition label conveys for this sample: preoperative locoregional IRX-2 cytokine immunotherapy. The library was produced with the immunoSEQ multiplex PCR assay. Entries here come from immuneACCESS through TCRdb and include only in-frame sequences with V and J called. Some clones fail to appear in such tables; in the studies checked, an unresolved V gene covers under half of the shortfall, and the cause of the remainder is unknown. The sample records about 98,000 clones, 86% of which are singletons. Around 2% of the sample lies in the top ten. Specimen: tumor tissue, collected after IRX-2 immunotherapy. Receptor source: a human donor with breast cancer.

The chain employs TRBV19 and TRBJ2-7; 7 bases match TRBD1. This CDR3 comprises 14 residues. Germline V lookup: CDR1 LNHDA, CDR2 SQIVND (reference sequence). Trimming removed 5 bases from V and 7 bases from J; junction bases left unmatched: 11. The CDR3: CASSGRDRALEQYF. CDR3 sequence (DNA): TGTGCCAGTAGTGGCCGGGACAGAGCTTTAGAGCAGTACTTC. The full variable domain, completed using reference TRBV19 and TRBJ2-7, is DGGITQSPKYLFRKEGQNVTLSCEQNLNHDAMYWYRQDPGQGLRLIYYSQIVNDFQKGDIAEGYSVSREKKESFPLTVTSAQKNPTAFYLCASSGRDRALEQYFGPGTRLTVT.

V and J are TRBV7-7 and TRBJ1-1; D is unclear. The V end lost 3 bases, the J end lost 2 bases, and 13 bases lay between the germline ends. Germline CDR1 is SSHAT and CDR2 is FNYEAQ (reference sequence). The CDR3 is made up of 15 amino acids. The CDR3 nucleotides are TGTGCCAGCAGCTTTTACATGGGAGAAAACACTGAAGCTTTCTTT. Its translation: CASSFYMGENTEAFF.

This chain connects TRBV9 to TRBJ2-3, with D possibly called TRBD1 or TRBD2 (5 bases each). The V gene lost 4 bases and the J gene lost 2 bases, with 17 bases spanning the gap. This CDR3 has 16 residues. Looked up from germline, CDR1 is SGDLS and CDR2 is YYNGEE. CDR3 in amino acids: CASSSRKGPVTDTQYF. As DNA, the CDR3 is TGTGCCAGCAGCTCAAGAAAGGGACCTGTCACAGATACGCAGTATTTT.